This T cell receptor beta chain was documented in a study of lymphopenia after photon versus proton radiotherapy (dated by TCRdb to the late 2010s). For context, the study as a whole: The study compared the immunological effects of photon versus proton radiation therapy in patients with gastrointestinal tumors who developed high-grade lymphopenia. The roughly 20 patients in the cohort had gastrointestinal tumors, were treated with either photon or proton therapy, and subsequently developed lymphopenia. The goal of the study was to describe how the two radiation modalities differ in their effects on the immune system.

This clone was detected only a few times. It has no known antigen specificity. Qualities for individual bases were not recorded, and no much larger clone is one base off. Findings and caveats that apply to the study as a whole: Proton-treated patients stayed relatively stable during treatment, while photon-treated patients lost naive T cells and TCR diversity and gained effector/memory populations. The survival association was assessed only in patients who died, and the authors presented better survival with proton therapy as a possibility rather than a demonstrated result. After the lymphocyte count nadir, oligoclonal expansion, especially of CD8+ Temra cells, was observed in photon-treated repertoires, and the drop in diversity was driven by this expansion. Across the cohort, an inverse correlation was found between a larger post-nadir drop in TCR diversity and overall survival time among patients who died.

Preparation of the library involved the immunoSEQ multiplex PCR assay. T cell repertoires were profiled with deep sequencing of rearranged TCR beta loci together with multiparametric flow cytometry. Here the immuneACCESS table is served through TCRdb, limited to in-frame sequences with V and J called. Missing clones are a known gap in these copies; in checked studies unresolved V genes cover under half, and the rest lacks a known reason. The sample table shows about 22,000 clones, and approximately 90% are seen once. Around 10% of the sample goes to the ten largest clones. V is cut by 8 bases and J by 4 bases, and the space between the germline ends is 12 bases. The CDR3 covers 13 residues, taking in both the cysteine and the phenylalanine. Just the 39-base CDR3 DNA is kept, in frame starting at base 1. CDR1 and CDR2 are drawn from the germline V gene (reference sequence): MNHNY, SVGAGI.

The sample was peripheral blood, taken from a patient treated with proton-based radiotherapy. The rearranged chain carries TRBV6-6 and TRBJ1-5; a weak D assignment points to TRBD1 (6 bases agree). This TCR came from a man older than 75 with esophageal cancer. The bases are TGTGCCAGCCGGGGGGCTCGGAATCAGCCCCAGCATTTT. The resulting protein is CASRGARNQPQHF.